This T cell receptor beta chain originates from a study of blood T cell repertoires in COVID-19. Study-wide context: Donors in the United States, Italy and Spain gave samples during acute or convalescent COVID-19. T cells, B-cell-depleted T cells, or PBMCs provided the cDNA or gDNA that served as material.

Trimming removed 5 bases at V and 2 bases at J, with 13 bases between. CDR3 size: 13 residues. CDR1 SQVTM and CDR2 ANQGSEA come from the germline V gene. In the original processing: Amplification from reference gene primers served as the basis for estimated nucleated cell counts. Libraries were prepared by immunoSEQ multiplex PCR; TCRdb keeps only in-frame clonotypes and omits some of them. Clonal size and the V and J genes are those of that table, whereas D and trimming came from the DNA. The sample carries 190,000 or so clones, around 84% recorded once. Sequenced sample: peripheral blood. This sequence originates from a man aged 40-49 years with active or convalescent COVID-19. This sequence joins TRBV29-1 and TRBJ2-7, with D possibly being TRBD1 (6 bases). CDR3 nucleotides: TGCAGCGTTCGGGACATGGGTGCCTACGAGCAGTACTTC. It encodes CSVRDMGAYEQYF.